This TCR beta chain was sequenced during a study of blood T cell repertoires in COVID-19. This clone has only one observation. Some clones are missing from TCRdb's copy, which holds only in-frame ones; the method was immunoSEQ multiplex PCR. The sample has around 400,000 clones, 90% to 95% seen once; the top ten hold roughly 0.86%. Between the trimmed V and J ends, which lost 2 bases and 2 bases, there was a span of 9 bases. There are 14 residues in the CDR3. Germline CDR1 reads SQVTM; CDR2 reads ANQGSEA. The sequencing sample was made of PBMCs or T cells enriched from blood (not recorded which). The source is a woman in her thirties or forties who had been exposed to COVID-19. V gene TRBV29-1 combines with J gene TRBJ2-2; D remains ambiguous. CDR3 nucleotides: TGCAGCGTTGAAAAAGAGTCCAACACCGGGGAGCTGTTTTTT. Encoded protein: CSVEKESNTGELFF.